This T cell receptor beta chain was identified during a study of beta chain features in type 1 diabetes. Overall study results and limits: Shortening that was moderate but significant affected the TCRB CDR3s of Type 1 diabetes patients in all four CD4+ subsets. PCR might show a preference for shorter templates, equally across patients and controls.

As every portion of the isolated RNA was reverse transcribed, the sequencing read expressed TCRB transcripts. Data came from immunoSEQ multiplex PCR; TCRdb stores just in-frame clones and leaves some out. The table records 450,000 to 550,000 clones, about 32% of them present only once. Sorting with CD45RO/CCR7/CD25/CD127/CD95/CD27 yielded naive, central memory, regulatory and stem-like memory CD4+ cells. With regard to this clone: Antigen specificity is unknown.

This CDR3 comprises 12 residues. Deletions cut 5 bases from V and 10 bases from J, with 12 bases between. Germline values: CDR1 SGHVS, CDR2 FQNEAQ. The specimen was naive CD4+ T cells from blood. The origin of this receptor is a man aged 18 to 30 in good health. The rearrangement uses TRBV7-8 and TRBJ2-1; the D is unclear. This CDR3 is CASSHGLEEQFF. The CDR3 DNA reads TGTGCCAGCAGCCACGGCTTGGAGGAGCAGTTCTTC.